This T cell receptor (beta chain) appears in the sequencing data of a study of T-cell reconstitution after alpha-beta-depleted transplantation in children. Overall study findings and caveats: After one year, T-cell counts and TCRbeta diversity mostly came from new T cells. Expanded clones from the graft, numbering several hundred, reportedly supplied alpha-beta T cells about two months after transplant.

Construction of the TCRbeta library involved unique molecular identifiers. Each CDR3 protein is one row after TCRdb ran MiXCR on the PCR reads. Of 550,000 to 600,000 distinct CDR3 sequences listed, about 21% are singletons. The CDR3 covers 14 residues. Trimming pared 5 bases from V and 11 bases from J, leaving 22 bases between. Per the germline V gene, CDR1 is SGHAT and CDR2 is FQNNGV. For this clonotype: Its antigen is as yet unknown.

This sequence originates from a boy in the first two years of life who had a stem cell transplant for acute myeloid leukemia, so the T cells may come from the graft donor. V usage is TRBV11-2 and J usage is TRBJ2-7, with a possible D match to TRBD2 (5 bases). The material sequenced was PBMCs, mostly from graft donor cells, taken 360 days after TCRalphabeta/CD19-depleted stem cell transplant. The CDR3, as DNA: TGTGCCAGCAGCACCCCGAAGAGGGAGATGGAGAAGTACTTC. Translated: CASSTPKREMEKYF.